A selection of T cell receptor beta chains follows, all from one sample in a study of cytomegalovirus exposure and HLA in healthy donors. The repertoire was sequenced with immunoSEQ multiplex PCR; TCRdb's copy has only in-frame clones and lacks some. The repertoire holds fewer than 150,000 clones, with roughly 71% as singletons. The sample comprised PBMCs. These receptors originate from a woman aged 45-65 years in good health and CMV-seropositive. The CDR3 runs from the conserved cysteine through the conserved F or W. Size is omitted from some rows. Given values are once, few, many or a class for expanded clones.

abundance,j_gene,v_gene,CDR3aa
few,TRBJ2-7,TRBV27,CARNGGQGIHEQYF
NA,TRBJ2-3,TRBV6-4,CASSERGGTDTQYF
NA,TRBJ1-2,TRBV4-1,CASSQGSFYGYTF
NA,TRBJ2-5,TRBV6-1,CASRRSVGGVETQYF
NA,TRBJ2-5,TRBV5-5,CASSLSGTGSQETQYF
NA,TRBJ2-5,TRBV15,CATSGRGGGETQYF
NA,TRBJ2-1,TRBV7-2,CASSLGGGLTKEQFF
NA,TRBJ2-7,TRBV4-2,CASSRSGQGTGEQYF
NA,TRBJ2-7,TRBV21-1,CASSNGGQRHEQYF
NA,TRBJ1-6,TRBV4-1,CASSQKASGQGTYSPLHF
NA,TRBJ1-6,TRBV27,CASSFYPDNSPLHF
NA,TRBJ2-3,TRBV5-4,CASSSRDKRWTDTQYF
NA,TRBJ2-2,TRBV11-3,CASSLEPGGTGELFF